What follows is one T cell receptor beta chain and its context. Its antigen is not known. This sample was taken from a study of vaccination and CD4 T cells after COVID-19. The overall study: A median of approximately 100 days (range 35 to 161) separated diagnosis from post-COVID sampling. Investigators took post-vaccine samples a median about 65 days after dose two, within a range of 14 to 241. Findings and limits, study-wide: Convalescent patients showed a median approximately 84% of reactive clones that were seen only post-vaccination.

Treatment in this sample: roughly 10-day PBMC culture with coronavirus spike peptide pools or control peptides (ViraFEST assay). The CDR3 has 16 residues. Germline values: CDR1 SGHRS, CDR2 YFSETQ. J gave up 0 bases and V 2 bases, and 3 bases lay outside the gene matches. Sequence data for DNA of cultured CD4+ T cells were generated by the Oncomine TCR Beta short-read assay. Cultured CD4+ T cells yielded the extracted genomic DNA. TCRdb analysed the PCR reads with MiXCR anew, one entry per CDR3 protein. Of some 10,000 distinct CDR3 sequences listed, 40% to 45% are singletons. This TCR derives from a human donor who had recovered from COVID-19. The rearrangement links TRBV5-1 to TRBJ2-5; TRBD2 aligns across 11 bases. Sequencing was done on a sample of CD4+ T cells from blood, cultured in vitro. The CDR3 is CASSFLAGGNQETQYF. The CDR3, as DNA: TGCGCCAGCAGCTTTCTAGCGGGGGGTAACCAAGAGACCCAGTACTTC.